The entry below describes one TCR beta chain. What antigen it recognizes has not been identified. Base quality data are lacking; no much larger clone is found one base away. This sample is part of a study of molecular identifiers for immune sequencing clone quantification listed by TCRdb under 2018. With respect to the entire study: In a replicate experiment, RNA from roughly 18,000 or 92,000 naive CD8 T cells was split into five aliquots, four of which were sequenced. CD8 T cells were used in a methods study to benchmark molecular-identifier clustering-based TCR repertoire sequencing (MIDCIRS) and TCR RNA copy counting. The investigation overall reported the following: A single cell's worth of spiked-in Jurkat TCR RNA was reported detectable even among 900,000 to 1,000,000 naive CD8 T cells. In CMV-specific effector cells, clones with more than 20 RNA copies accounted for over 99% of molecules, whereas in naive cells such clones accounted for under 1%. Modeling estimated around 3 recovered TCR RNA copies per cell, compared with about 9.8 by digital PCR, which implies around 33% capture efficiency. When barcode sub-clustering was not used, chimeric consensus sequences inflated TCR diversity, with chimeras reaching as high as 47%. Highly expanded clone sizes could be underestimated if identical TCR molecules share a barcode. Spiked-in Jurkat TCR RNA (about ten copies' worth), which is not part of the donor repertoire, was contained in the naive libraries.

Naive CD8 T cell libraries were made from around 18,000 to 910,000 sorted cells using 10%, 30% or 50% of purified RNA. Naive CD8 T cells were FACS-sorted as CD8+CD4-CCR7+CD45RA+ on a BD FACSAria II into RLT Plus buffer. Around 11 TCR copies' worth of Jurkat RNA were spiked into roughly 19,000-1,000,000 naive CD8 T cell samples to test detection sensitivity. Enrichment of CD8 T cells was done with RosetteSep CD8+ T Cell Enrichment Cocktail plus Ficoll-Paque, and ACK red cell lysis came afterward. Via the germline V gene (reference sequence), CDR1 is MNHEY and CDR2 SMNVEV. Measured from the cysteine to the phenylalanine, the CDR3 is 15 residues long. This entry keeps only the CDR3 DNA: 45 bases, framed from base 1. The germline ends are 13 bases apart after V is trimmed by 5 bases and J by 2 bases. Libraries came from PCR. The sequencing machine was an Illumina HiSeq 4000. Bulk TCR libraries were prepared as previously described, using TCR primers listed in Table S5. The Qiagen AllPrep DNA/RNA kit was used to purify total RNA. Reads from multiple sequencing runs of the same library were pooled before analysis. On the authors' methods: Reads were retained only if an exact TCR constant sequence was present, and the retained reads were trimmed to 150 nt and grouped according to their 12-nt molecular barcodes. Reads within each barcode group were sub-clustered using a 15% Levenshtein threshold, and quality-weighted consensus sequences were constructed for each RNA molecule. Non-functional sequences were excluded, and lower-count sequences lying one edit away from another sequence were also excluded. On the basis of fitting two negative binomial distributions, barcode sub-clusters with fewer than 20% of the maximum read count were discarded. TCRdb reprocessed the public reads (quality trimming at Q25 with fastp, clone calling with MiXCR) and kept in-frame beta chains. Every CDR3 protein is listed once, alongside the most common genes and DNA of its rows. The V and J calls, along with clone size, are taken from TCRdb and not from the paper's own processing. The sample includes around 480,000 distinct CDR3 sequences, with 20% to 25% observed a single time. 0.84% of the sample is taken by the ten largest.

The chain is made from TRBV27 and TRBJ1-5, with TRBD1 perhaps the D gene, on 5 matching bases. The source of this sequence is a human donor in good health. Some libraries in this study had Jurkat cell RNA spiked in. What was sequenced was naive CD8+ T cells from blood, with Jurkat cell RNA spiked in. The sample's cell subset or site label, decoded: FACS-sorted CD8+CD4-CCR7+CD45RA+ naive T cells. The sequenced DNA is TGTGCCAGCAGTCCCCGCCAGGGCGGCAATCAGCCCCAGCATTTT. This translates into CASSPRQGGNQPQHF.